Each of the 2 T cell receptor beta chains below was sequenced from the same sample in a study of T cells after yellow fever vaccination. Each CDR3 protein is one row after TCRdb ran MiXCR on the 5' RACE reads. The profile shows some 110,000 distinct CDR3 sequences, 5.5% to 8% of them singletons. The sample consisted of CD4+ T cells sorted from PBMCs, taken 45 days after the first yellow fever vaccination. The origin of the receptors is a young man who received the YFV17D yellow fever vaccine.

This clonotype occurred many times. This chain connects TRBV4-3 to TRBJ2-7; D not resolved. The V gene lost 3 bases and the J gene lost 2 bases, with 17 bases spanning the gap. The CDR3 has 16 amino acids. Germline CDR1 and CDR2: LGHNA and YSLEER. CDR3 in DNA: TGCGCCAGCAGCCAGATTGTATTGGACCGAACCTACGAGCAGTACTTC. As protein: CASSQIVLDRTYEQYF.

This clonotype has a count of ten or more. The J gene is TRBJ1-1, the V gene TRBV19; D gene ambiguous. V was cut by 4 bases and J by 1 base, with 4 bases left in between. This CDR3 is built from 12 residues. Germline CDR1 is LNHDA and CDR2 is SQIVND (reference sequence). The CDR3 reads CASSNRNTEAFF. The CDR3 coding sequence is TGTGCCAGTAGTAATAGGAACACTGAAGCTTTCTTT.